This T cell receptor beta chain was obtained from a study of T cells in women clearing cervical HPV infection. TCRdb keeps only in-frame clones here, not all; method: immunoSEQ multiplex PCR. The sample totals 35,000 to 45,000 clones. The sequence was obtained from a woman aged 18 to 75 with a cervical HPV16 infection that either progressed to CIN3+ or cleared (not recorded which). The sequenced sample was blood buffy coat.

CDR3 DNA (partial): TGTGCCAGCAGCACCTCTGGGACTAGCGAGGAGACC. It encodes CASSTSGTSEET. The whole CDR3 protein is CASSTSGTSEETQYF. The chain joins TRBV4-2 to TRBJ2-5; TRBD2 agrees at 10 bases. Coverage ceases 3 residues before the CDR3 finishes, and the germline J gene fills in the end. The CDR3 runs 15 residues. CDR1 is LGHNA and CDR2 is YNFKEQ in the germline V gene. The V segment lost 5 bases and the J segment 5 bases; nucleotides outside the gene matches: 8.